The 21 T cell receptor beta chains given below trace back to one sample, sequenced in a study of preoperative IRX-2 immunotherapy in early breast cancer. Produced via immunoSEQ multiplex PCR; TCRdb's table is partial and in-frame only. The sample shows around 57,000 clones, approximately 94% of them seen only once. Treatment: preoperative locoregional IRX-2 cytokine immunotherapy. This specimen was taken from a patient treated with IRX-2 immunotherapy. Every receptor here comes from a human donor with breast cancer.

This clone has only one observation. CDR3 DNA: TGTGCCAGCAGCTTAGAGGGACTAGCGGGAGTAAACAATGAGCAGTTCTTC. Translating it yields CASSLEGLAGVNNEQFF. This sequence joins TRBV11-3 and TRBJ2-1; TRBD2 matches 14 bases. Trimming cost V 0 bases and J 5 bases; bases outside gene matches: 3. Germline values: CDR1 SGHNT, CDR2 YENEEA. The CDR3 has 17 residues. The variable domain in full, completed from reference TRBV11-3 and TRBJ2-1, reads EAGVVQSPRYKIIEKKQPVAFWCNPISGHNTLYWYLQNLGQGPELLIRYENEEAVDDSQLPKDRFSAERLKGVDSTLKIQPAELGDSAVYLCASSLEGLAGVNNEQFFGPGTRLTVL.

The chain couples TRBV5-1 to TRBJ2-7; maybe TRBD2 (6 bases). CDR1 and CDR2 (germline): SGHRS, YFSETQ. V lost 5 bases and J lost 1, with 19 bases in between. CDR3 length: 16 residues. CDR3 DNA sequence: TGCGCCAGCAGATCTAACGGCGGGGCCGGGTCCTACGAGCAGTACTTC. It yields the protein CASRSNGGAGSYEQYF.

This rearrangement joins TRBV6-5 to TRBJ2-5; 7 bases map to TRBD1. This CDR3 is built from 13 residues. V shed 6 bases, J shed 5 bases, and the junction held 6 bases outside the gene matches. Per the germline V gene, CDR1 is MNHEY and CDR2 is SVGAGI. For the CDR3, the DNA is TGTGCCAGCAGCCCCGGGACAGCCGAGACCCAGTACTTC. Its protein product is CASSPGTAETQYF.

The V and J genes are TRBV4-1 and TRBJ1-2, with 8 positions matching TRBD1. The germline V gene encodes CDR1 MGHRA and CDR2 YSYEKL. The V and J ends lost 3 bases and 5 bases, in that order; junction bases with no gene match: 11. CDR3 length: 16 residues. The CDR3 protein is CASSHVDSGGTYGYTF. The CDR3 region has the DNA TGCGCCAGCAGCCATGTCGACTCAGGGGGCACTTATGGCTACACCTTC.

For the CDR3, the DNA is TGTGCCAGCAGCCCAACCAGCACAGATACGCAGTATTTT. Its protein is CASSPTSTDTQYF. V is TRBV5-6 and J is TRBJ2-3; D is uncertain. The ends were cut back, 4 bases at V and 0 bases at J, with 6 bases in the middle. CDR1 is SGHDT and CDR2 is YYEEEE in the germline V gene. The CDR3 consists of 13 residues.

The V call is TRBV11-3, the J call TRBJ2-1; no clear D gene. Germline CDR1 is SGHNT and CDR2 is YENEEA. Trimming shortened V by 3 bases and J by 5 bases, and 8 bases separated the two germline ends. CDR3 length equals 13 residues. CDR3 nucleotides: TGTGCCAGCAGCTTTGGCCCTAACAATGAGCAGTTCTTC. Translated, it gives CASSFGPNNEQFF.

This clone is a singleton in its sample. The V and J genes are TRBV4-3 and TRBJ1-1; the D gene is possibly TRBD1 (6 bases). With 4 bases removed from V and 2 bases from J, the gap between germline ends came to 14 bases. This CDR3 has 15 amino acids. CDR1 is LGHNA and CDR2 is YSLEER in the germline V gene. Here the CDR3 reads CASSPLSRGNTEAFF. CDR3 DNA: TGCGCCAGCAGCCCCCTGTCCAGGGGTAACACTGAAGCTTTCTTT.

This CDR3 reads CASSFSSVAYEQYF. The CDR3 region has the DNA TGTGCCAGCAGCTTCTCTAGCGTGGCCTACGAGCAGTACTTC. The chain has TRBV7-9 and TRBJ2-7, with D tentatively TRBD2 (6 bases). Germline assignment: CDR1 SEHNR and CDR2 FQNEAQ (reference sequence). The CDR3 length is 14 residues. Trimming took 3 bases from V and 2 from J, leaving 11 bases between them.

The chain links TRBV28 to TRBJ1-2, with D possibly TRBD1 on 6 matching bases. The V gene's germline CDR1 is MDHEN and CDR2 SYDVKM. This CDR3 is 13 amino acids long. V lost 5 bases and J lost 8, with 15 bases in between. As DNA, the CDR3 is TGTGCCAGCAGTGCGTTTACAGGGCTCGGCTACACCTTC. This sequence encodes CASSAFTGLGYTF.

In this sample, this clone turned up once. V and J are TRBV28 and TRBJ2-1; D unresolved. The germline CDR1 and CDR2 sequences are MDHEN and SYDVKM. The V end was cut by 3 bases, the J end by 0 bases, with 9 bases between. There are 15 residues in the CDR3. The CDR3 nucleotides are TGTGCCAGCAGTTTGTTGCGGAGCTCCTACAATGAGCAGTTCTTC. The encoded protein is CASSLLRSSYNEQFF.

The V and J genes are TRBV7-9 and TRBJ2-5; the D gene is possibly TRBD2 (5 bases). V dropped 5 bases and J dropped 5 bases, with 9 bases sitting between them. Germline CDR1 SEHNR, CDR2 FQNEAQ (reference sequence). The CDR3 spans 12 residues. The CDR3 region has the DNA TGTGCCAGCAGCCTACTAGGGGAGACCCAGTACTTC. It codes for CASSLLGETQYF.

The V call is TRBV14, the J call TRBJ1-6; weak D call: TRBD1 (6 bases). V was trimmed by 4 bases and J by 7 bases, leaving 14 bases between them. Germline loops: CDR1 SGHDN, CDR2 FVKESK. There are 15 residues in the CDR3. The DNA of the CDR3 is TGTGCCAGCAGCCGGAAACAGGGCTGGAATTCACCCCTCCACTTT. Encoded protein: CASSRKQGWNSPLHF. Full variable domain (missing parts from reference TRBV14 and TRBJ1-6): EAGVTQFPSHSVIEKGQTVTLRCDPISGHDNLYWYRRVMGKEIKFLLHFVKESKQDESGMPNNRFLAERTGGTYSTLKVQPAELEDSGVYFCASSRKQGWNSPLHFGNGTRLTVT.

The chain combines TRBV2 with TRBJ2-3, with D unclear. This CDR3 spans 16 amino acids. V lost 7 bases to trimming and J lost 2 bases, with 19 bases between them. Germline CDR1 and CDR2: SNHLY and FYNNEI. The CDR3 DNA reads as TGTGCCAGCACCCAGCTAGTATATCTGGCCACAGATACGCAGTATTTT. Its protein product is CASTQLVYLATDTQYF.

J is TRBJ1-1 and V is TRBV5-4, with D hard to call. Trimming took off 4 bases at V and 2 bases at J, with 9 bases between the two ends. Germline assignment: CDR1 SGHNT and CDR2 YYREEE (reference sequence). The CDR3 is made up of 13 amino acids. The CDR3 DNA reads TGTGCCAGCAGCGTGCCGCCCAACACTGAAGCTTTCTTT. The encoded protein is CASSVPPNTEAFF.

This rearrangement joins TRBV6-5 to TRBJ1-1; D uncertain. V was shortened by 4 bases and J by 9 bases, with 12 bases between the two germline ends. The length of the CDR3 is 12 residues. Germline CDR1 MNHEY, CDR2 SVGAGI. The CDR3 reads CASSSAGMKAFF. DNA of the CDR3: TGTGCCAGCAGTTCGGCCGGGATGAAAGCTTTCTTT.

The chain couples TRBV9 to TRBJ2-5; 8 bases line up with TRBD2. V lost 1 base to trimming and J lost 5 bases; unmatched junction nucleotides: 10. CDR3 length: 16 amino acids. The V gene's germline CDR1 is SGDLS and CDR2 YYNGEE. The CDR3 spells CASSVTGGGSGETQYF. Here the CDR3 DNA reads TGTGCCAGCAGCGTAACCGGCGGGGGGTCCGGGGAGACCCAGTACTTC.

The rearrangement joins TRBV4-3 to TRBJ2-5, with D possibly matching TRBD2 (6 bases). V lost 0 bases and J lost 3, with 11 bases in between. This CDR3 spans 15 amino acids. Germline loops: CDR1 LGHNA, CDR2 YSLEER. The CDR3 coding sequence is TGCGCCAGCAGCCAAGATTCTAGCGTGGAAGAGACCCAGTACTTC. Protein product: CASSQDSSVEETQYF.

The V gene is TRBV7-2, the J gene TRBJ1-2, with 7 bases lining up with TRBD1. J was trimmed by 3 bases and V by 2 bases; bases with no gene match: 9. Germline assignment: CDR1 SGHTA and CDR2 FQGNSA. The CDR3 has 16 amino acids. The CDR3 is CASSLSPGDSYYGYTF. CDR3 DNA: TGTGCCAGCAGCTTAAGCCCCGGGGACAGCTACTATGGCTACACCTTC.

V is TRBV11-2 and J is TRBJ1-2; D uncertain. Germline V gives CDR1 SGHAT, CDR2 FQNNGV. The V end was cut by 1 base, the J end by 4 bases, with 10 bases between. The CDR3 is 14 amino acids. The CDR3 here is CASSLVAQTYGYTF. As DNA, the CDR3 is TGTGCCAGCAGCTTAGTTGCACAGACCTATGGCTACACCTTC.

The J gene is TRBJ2-5, the V gene TRBV4-2; D gene uncertain. Germline-derived CDR1 and CDR2 are LGHNA and YNFKEQ. CDR3 length: 14 amino acids. V lost 3 bases to trimming and J lost 5 bases, with 13 bases between them. The CDR3 is CASSHPVQDETQYF. CDR3 coding DNA: TGTGCCAGCAGCCACCCGGTCCAAGACGAGACCCAGTACTTC.

The chain recombines TRBV7-2 with TRBJ2-2; D is perhaps TRBD2 (6 bases). Trimming shortened V by 1 base and J by 1 base, and 10 bases separated the two germline ends. Germline assignment: CDR1 SGHTA and CDR2 FQGNSA. The CDR3 loop spans 16 amino acids. CDR3 residues: CASSLVGGMNTGELFF. In DNA, the CDR3 is TGTGCCAGCAGCTTAGTTGGGGGGATGAACACCGGGGAGCTGTTTTTT.